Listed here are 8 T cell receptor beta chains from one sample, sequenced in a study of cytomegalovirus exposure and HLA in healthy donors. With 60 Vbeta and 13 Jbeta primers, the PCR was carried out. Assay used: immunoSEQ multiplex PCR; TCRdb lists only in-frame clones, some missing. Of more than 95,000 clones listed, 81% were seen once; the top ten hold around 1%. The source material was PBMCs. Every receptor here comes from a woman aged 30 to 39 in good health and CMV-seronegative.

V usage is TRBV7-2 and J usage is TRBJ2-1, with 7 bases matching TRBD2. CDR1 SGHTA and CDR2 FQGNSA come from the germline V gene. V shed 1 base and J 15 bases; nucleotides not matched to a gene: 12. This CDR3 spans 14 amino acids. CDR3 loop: CASSLVETSSGWFF. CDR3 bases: TGTGCCAGCAGCTTAGTAGAGACTAGCTCGGGTTGGTTCTTC. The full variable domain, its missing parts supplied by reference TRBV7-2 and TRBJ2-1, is GAGVSQSPSNKVTEKGKDVELRCDPISGHTALYWYRQSLGQGLEFLIYFQGNSAPDKSGLPSDRFSAERTGGSVSTLTIQRTQQEDSAVYLCASSLVETSSGWFFGPGTRLTVL.

The CDR3 loop is CASSITVNTEAFF. The CDR3 nucleotides read TGTGCCAGCAGCATCACAGTGAACACTGAAGCTTTCTTT. The J gene is TRBJ1-1, the V gene TRBV7-3; D is ambiguous. The germline V gene encodes CDR1 SGHTA and CDR2 FQGTGA. This CDR3 region has 13 residues. Trimming removed 5 bases at V and 0 bases at J, with 7 bases between.

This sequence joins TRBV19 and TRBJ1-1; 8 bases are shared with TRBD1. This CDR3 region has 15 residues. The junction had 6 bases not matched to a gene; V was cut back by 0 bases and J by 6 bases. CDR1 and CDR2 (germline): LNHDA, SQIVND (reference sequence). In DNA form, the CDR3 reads TGTGCCAGTAGTATAGATCCAGGGGGCGCCTCTGAAGCTTTCTTT. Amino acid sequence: CASSIDPGGASEAFF.

The CDR3 loop reads CASSVSGRAADTQYF. CDR3 coding DNA: TGTGCCAGCAGCGTTAGCGGGAGGGCTGCAGATACGCAGTATTTT. The V call is TRBV9, the J call TRBJ2-3; TRBD2 matches 11 bases. CDR1 is SGDLS, CDR2 YYNGEE, per germline. V shed 2 bases, J shed 4 bases, and the junction held 3 bases outside the gene matches. This CDR3 comprises 15 residues.

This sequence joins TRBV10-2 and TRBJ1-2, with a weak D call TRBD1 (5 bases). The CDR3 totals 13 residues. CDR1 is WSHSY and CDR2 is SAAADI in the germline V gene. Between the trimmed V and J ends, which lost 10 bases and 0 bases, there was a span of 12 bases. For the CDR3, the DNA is TGCGCCACGCGACAGCTATCTAACTATGGCTACACCTTC. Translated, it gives CATRQLSNYGYTF.

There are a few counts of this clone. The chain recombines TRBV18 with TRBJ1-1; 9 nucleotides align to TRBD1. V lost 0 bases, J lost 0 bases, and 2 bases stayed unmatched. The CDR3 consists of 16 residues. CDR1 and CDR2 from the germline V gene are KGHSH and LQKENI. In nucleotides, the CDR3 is TGTGCCAGCTCACCACCAGACAGGGGGATGAACACTGAAGCTTTCTTT. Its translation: CASSPPDRGMNTEAFF.

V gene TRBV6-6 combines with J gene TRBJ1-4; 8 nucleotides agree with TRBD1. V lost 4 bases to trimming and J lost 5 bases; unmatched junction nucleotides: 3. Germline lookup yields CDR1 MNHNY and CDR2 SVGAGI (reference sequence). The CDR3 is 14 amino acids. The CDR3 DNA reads TGTGCCAGCAGTTCGGACAGGGTGAATGAAAAACTGTTTTTT. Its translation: CASSSDRVNEKLFF.

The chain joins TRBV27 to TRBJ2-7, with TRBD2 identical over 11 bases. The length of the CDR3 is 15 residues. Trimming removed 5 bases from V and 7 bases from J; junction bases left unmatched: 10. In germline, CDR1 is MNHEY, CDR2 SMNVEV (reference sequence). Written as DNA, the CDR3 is TGTGCCAGCAGTGTTGGGACTAGCGGTTTTGGGGAGCAGTACTTC. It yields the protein CASSVGTSGFGEQYF.